These 30 T cell receptor beta chains came from one sample sequenced in a study of OX40 agonist ivuxolimab in advanced cancers. Clones were read by immunoSEQ multiplex PCR, and TCRdb kept only the in-frame ones, dropping some. The data contain approximately 20,000 clones, 86% of them singletons. Sequenced here: CD4+ or CD8+ T cells sorted from blood, sampled in a trial of the OX40 agonist ivuxolimab. All receptors come from an adult with an advanced solid tumor such as melanoma, head and neck, liver or kidney cancer.

By its share, this clone is medium-sized. V is TRBV6-5 and J is TRBJ2-7, with 8 nucleotides matching TRBD1. There are 14 residues in the CDR3. After removal of 2 bases from V and 4 bases from J, the junction contained 4 bases not matched to a gene. Germline CDR1 reads MNHEY; CDR2 reads SVGAGI. CDR3 sequence: CASSYRGQAYEQYF. As DNA, the CDR3 is TGTGCCAGCAGTTACCGGGGACAGGCGTACGAGCAGTACTTC.

The rearrangement joins TRBV6-5 to TRBJ1-5; D unclear. The CDR3 runs 15 residues. Germline CDR1 and CDR2: MNHEY and SVGAGI. Trimming shortened V by 2 bases and J by 4 bases, and 12 bases separated the two germline ends. CDR3: CASSYGGVGNQPQHF. DNA for the CDR3: TGTGCCAGCAGTTACGGTGGGGTAGGGAATCAGCCCCAGCATTTT.

This chain links TRBV7-9 with TRBJ1-5, with D possibly matching TRBD1 (5 bases). V lost 3 bases to trimming and J lost 1 base, with 19 bases between them. The germline V gene has CDR1 SEHNR and CDR2 FQNEAQ (reference sequence). This CDR3 comprises 18 residues. The CDR3 region has the DNA TGTGCCAGCAGCTTGGGACCTAAGGGGCCCATAAGCAATCAGCCCCAGCATTTT. Translation: CASSLGPKGPISNQPQHF.

The chain has TRBV7-2 and TRBJ2-1; D is perhaps TRBD2 (6 bases). The germline CDR1 and CDR2 sequences are SGHTA and FQGNSA. The length of the CDR3 is 16 residues. Deletions cut 1 base from V and 8 bases from J, with 18 bases between. In DNA, the CDR3 is TGTGCCAGCAGCTTAGGACTAGGGGCGTTTTTCGATGAGCAGTTCTTC. Translating it yields CASSLGLGAFFDEQFF.

CDR3 coding DNA: TGTGCCAGCAGCATACGACTAGCGGGATATGTAGGGGAGTACTTC. Protein: CASSIRLAGYVGEYF. This chain connects TRBV5-4 to TRBJ2-7; 11 bases line up with TRBD2. V lost 4 bases to trimming and J lost 11 bases; unmatched junction nucleotides: 14. Germline V CDR1 and CDR2: SGHNT, YYREEE (reference sequence). The CDR3 is 15 residues long.

The chain links TRBV30 to TRBJ2-2; perhaps TRBD1 as D (6 bases). Trimming removed 1 base at V and 1 base at J, with 10 bases between. The CDR3 runs 15 residues. Germline CDR1 reads GTSNPN; CDR2 reads SVGIG (reference sequence). CDR3 sequence reads: CAWSAGTLNTGELFF. The DNA of the CDR3 is TGTGCCTGGAGTGCCGGGACATTGAACACCGGGGAGCTGTTTTTT.

The rearrangement joins TRBV6-6 to TRBJ1-1, with D tentatively TRBD1 (5 bases). Germline V gene data show CDR1 as MNHNY and CDR2 as SVGAGI (reference sequence). This CDR3 contains 15 residues. Deletions cut 2 bases from V and 0 bases from J, with 10 bases between. CDR3: CASSYMDTLNTEAFF. CDR3 bases: TGTGCCAGCAGTTACATGGACACCCTGAACACTGAAGCTTTCTTT.

The chain uses TRBV27 and TRBJ2-7, with 8 bases fitting TRBD2. The CDR3 spans 16 residues. V was pared by 3 bases and J by 1 base, with 8 bases of the junction left unmatched. Germline CDR1 reads MNHEY; CDR2 reads SMNVEV (reference sequence). CDR3 DNA sequence: TGTGCCAGCAGTTTTCAAAATAGCGGGGTATCCTACGAGCAGTACTTC. It yields the protein CASSFQNSGVSYEQYF.

V usage is TRBV5-1 and J usage is TRBJ2-1; TRBD1 matches at 11 bases. Germline V lookup: CDR1 SGHRS, CDR2 YFSETQ. The CDR3 totals 16 residues. V was clipped by 0 bases and J by 9 bases; unmatched bases: 8. DNA for the CDR3: TGCGCCAGCAGCTTGGTGCCGGGACAGGGGGTCCGTGAGCAGTTCTTC. It is translated as CASSLVPGQGVREQFF.

By its share, this clone is medium-sized. This sample also contains other DNA sequences that code for the same CDR3. The chain has TRBV6-5 and TRBJ1-5; possible D gene TRBD1, 6 bases. CDR3 length: 15 residues. Germline CDR1 MNHEY, CDR2 SVGAGI. Trimming removed 0 bases from V and 1 base from J, with 7 bases in between. The DNA of the CDR3 is TGTGCCAGCAGTTACTCTGGGGGCAGCAATCAGCCCCAGCATTTT. Its protein product is CASSYSGGSNQPQHF.

The chain couples TRBV13 to TRBJ1-3; 8 bases agree with TRBD1. This CDR3 has 16 residues. In germline, CDR1 is PRHDT, CDR2 FYEKMQ (reference sequence). V was clipped by 5 bases and J by 0 bases; unmatched bases: 6. The CDR3 DNA reads as TGTGCCAGCAGCCCTGACAGGGGACCCTCTGGAAACACCATATATTTT. It translates to CASSPDRGPSGNTIYF.

The genes are TRBV7-9 and TRBJ2-7, with 8 bases aligning to TRBD2. The CDR3 has 13 amino acids. The trim removed 7 bases at V and 6 bases at J, leaving 8 bases unmatched. Germline V gene lookup returns CDR1 SEHNR and CDR2 FQNEAQ (reference sequence). In nucleotides, the CDR3 is TGTGCCAGCACCCCGGGAGGGGGGGTCGAGCAGTACTTC. It translates to CASTPGGGVEQYF.

The chain is built from TRBV15 and TRBJ2-7, with D perhaps given as TRBD1 or TRBD2 (5 bases each). CDR3 length: 15 residues. V dropped 1 base and J dropped 1 base, with 11 bases sitting between them. Germline loops: CDR1 LNHNV, CDR2 YYDKDF (reference sequence). CDR3 protein: CATSRGRGESYEQYF. CDR3 DNA sequence: TGTGCCACCAGCAGAGGTAGAGGGGAATCCTACGAGCAGTACTTC. Together with reference TRBV15 and TRBJ2-7, the CDR3 gives the full variable domain: DAMVIQNPRYQVTQFGKPVTLSCSQTLNHNVMYWYQQKSSQAPKLLFHYYDKDFNNEADTPDNFQSRRPNTSFCFLDIRSPGLGDTAMYLCATSRGRGESYEQYFGPGTRLTVT.

The gene calls are TRBV6-6 and TRBJ2-4, with D hard to call. The germline V gene has CDR1 MNHNY and CDR2 SVGAGI (reference sequence). This CDR3 is 13 amino acids long. Trimming cost V 2 bases and J 0 bases, with 2 bases left between them. The CDR3 DNA follows: TGTGCCAGCAGTTACCTAGCCAAAAACATTCAGTACTTC. Its translation is CASSYLAKNIQYF.

The V and J genes are TRBV11-2 and TRBJ1-3; D perhaps matches TRBD1 (6 bases). The CDR3 runs to 13 residues. Trimming took 9 bases from V and 0 from J, leaving 9 bases between them. Per germline, CDR1 SGHAT and CDR2 FQNNGV. The CDR3 spells CASSGDSGNTIYF. DNA of the CDR3: TGTGCCAGTTCAGGGGACTCTGGAAACACCATATATTTT.

The V call is TRBV7-2, the J call TRBJ2-1, with 9 nucleotides matching TRBD2. CDR1 and CDR2 (germline): SGHTA, FQGNSA. Germline trimming cut 3 bases from V and 5 bases from J; bases unmatched to any gene: 14. The CDR3 has 18 amino acids. The CDR3 bases are TGTGCCAGCAGCTTGTCGAGGGCGGGGGGGAGAGGACACAATGAGCAGTTCTTC. Translated: CASSLSRAGGRGHNEQFF.

The rearrangement links TRBV28 to TRBJ2-7; D is undetermined. The V end was cut by 6 bases, the J end by 2 bases, with 11 bases between. The CDR3 covers 13 residues. Germline assignment: CDR1 MDHEN and CDR2 SYDVKM. CDR3 DNA: TGTGCCAGCAGACCTGGAGCTGCCTACGAGCAGTACTTC. Its protein product is CASRPGAAYEQYF.

The V call is TRBV4-1, the J call TRBJ2-3; 11 bases match TRBD2. Per germline, CDR1 MGHRA and CDR2 YSYEKL. The CDR3 covers 20 residues. V was clipped by 4 bases and J by 0 bases; unmatched bases: 15. The CDR3 region has the DNA TGCGCCAGCAGCCGCCCTTCACTAGCGGGAGAGGCCGCTAGCACAGATACGCAGTATTTT. This gives the protein CASSRPSLAGEAASTDTQYF.

A note on this clone: Different DNA sequences within this sample yield the same CDR3. The rearrangement joins TRBV6-5 to TRBJ2-7; D tentatively fits TRBD1 or TRBD2 (6 bases each). V lost 4 bases, J lost 1 base, and 14 bases lay in between. In germline, CDR1 is MNHEY, CDR2 SVGAGI. This CDR3 spans 15 amino acids. The CDR3: CASSLAGQPSYEQYF. The CDR3 coding sequence is TGTGCCAGCAGTTTGGCGGGACAACCTTCCTACGAGCAGTACTTC.

V usage is TRBV7-9 and J usage is TRBJ1-6; D possibly corresponds to TRBD1 (6 bases). V was cut by 3 bases and J by 10 bases, with 19 bases left in between. Germline values: CDR1 SEHNR, CDR2 FQNEAQ (reference sequence). This CDR3 is 16 amino acids long. The CDR3 nucleotides are TGTGCCAGCAGCTTGTACCAGGGGTTCCCTTTCTCACCCCTCCACTTT. It encodes CASSLYQGFPFSPLHF.

The genes are TRBV27 and TRBJ1-2; no clear D. This CDR3 spans 15 amino acids. CDR1 is MNHEY and CDR2 is SMNVEV in the germline V gene (reference sequence). With 0 bases removed from V and 4 bases from J, the gap between germline ends came to 12 bases. CDR3 sequence (DNA): TGTGCCAGCAGTTTATCGGGATCTATGACCTATGGCTACACCTTC. The encoded protein is CASSLSGSMTYGYTF.

The chain combines TRBV9 with TRBJ2-3, with 8 bases fitting TRBD2. Trimming removed 0 bases from V and 4 bases from J; junction bases left unmatched: 1. The CDR3 extends over 14 amino acids. The germline V gene encodes CDR1 SGDLS and CDR2 YYNGEE. CDR3 coding DNA: TGTGCCAGCAGCGTAGAACTAGCGGCAGATACGCAGTATTTT. Protein sequence: CASSVELAADTQYF.

This clone has more than one count but fewer than ten. The chain uses TRBV7-3 and TRBJ1-1; the match to TRBD1 covers 7 bases. Trimming cost V 2 bases and J 5 bases; bases outside gene matches: 14. The CDR3 extends over 17 amino acids. The germline V gene has CDR1 SGHTA and CDR2 FQGTGA. CDR3 residues: CASSLEVSGGIMTEAFF. The CDR3, as DNA: TGTGCCAGCAGCTTAGAGGTATCAGGGGGTATAATGACTGAAGCTTTCTTT.

The genes are TRBV19 and TRBJ2-1; TRBD1 might be the D (6 bases). The CDR3 covers 14 residues. Trimming removed 6 bases at V and 1 base at J, with 10 bases between. CDR1 and CDR2 from the germline V gene are LNHDA and SQIVND (reference sequence). For the CDR3, the DNA is TGTGCCAGTAGGAGCAGGGGATCCTACAATGAGCAGTTCTTC. It translates to CASRSRGSYNEQFF.

The chain recombines TRBV29-1 with TRBJ1-2; 9 nucleotides line up with TRBD1. The V gene's germline CDR1 is SQVTM and CDR2 ANQGSEA. J was trimmed by 6 bases and V by 0 bases; bases with no gene match: 2. This CDR3 has 13 amino acids. The CDR3 nucleotides read TGCAGCGTTGAAGAACAGGGGGCGGATGGCTACACCTTC. Residues: CSVEEQGADGYTF.

This clone was observed once. The V call is TRBV6-5, the J call TRBJ2-7, with D possibly being TRBD1 or TRBD2 (5 bases each). Germline CDR1 and CDR2: MNHEY and SVGAGI. The V and J ends lost 0 bases and 0 bases respectively, with 9 bases between them. The CDR3 has 15 amino acids. CDR3 nucleotide sequence: TGTGCCAGCAGTTACTCCGCAGGGAGCTCCTACGAGCAGTACTTC. This translates into CASSYSAGSSYEQYF.

The CDR3 is CAIRGQGGEQYF. The CDR3 DNA reads as TGTGCCATCAGGGGACAGGGCGGGGAGCAGTACTTC. The genes are TRBV10-3 and TRBJ2-7; 9 bases line up with TRBD1. CDR1 ENHRY and CDR2 SYGVKD come from the germline V gene. V was clipped by 6 bases and J by 7 bases; unmatched bases: 4. This CDR3 has 12 amino acids.

The rearrangement links TRBV7-9 to TRBJ1-5; D ambiguous. This CDR3 has 13 amino acids. The germline gives CDR1 SEHNR, CDR2 FQNEAQ (reference sequence). V was cut by 5 bases and J by 5 bases, with 10 bases left in between. The CDR3: CASSPDEDQPQHF. Here the CDR3 DNA reads TGTGCCAGCAGCCCAGACGAGGATCAGCCCCAGCATTTT. The full variable domain, rest sourced from reference TRBV7-9 and TRBJ1-5, is DTGVSQNPRHKITKRGQNVTFRCDPISEHNRLYWYRQTLGQGPEFLTYFQNEAQLEKSRLLSDRFSAERPKGSFSTLEIQRTEQGDSAMYLCASSPDEDQPQHFGDGTRLSIL.

This rearrangement joins TRBV7-2 to TRBJ2-7, with 8 bases identical to TRBD1. Germline V gene sequence: CDR1 SGHTA, CDR2 FQGNSA. J was trimmed by 3 bases and V by 5 bases; bases with no gene match: 9. The CDR3 covers 15 residues. The CDR3 bases are TGTGCCAGCAGCCCGGACAGGGATTCCTACTACGAGCAGTACTTC. Protein sequence: CASSPDRDSYYEQYF.

This sequence joins TRBV6-1 and TRBJ1-4, with D uncertain. From germline, CDR1 is MNHNS and CDR2 SASEGT. The CDR3 length is 15 residues. Trimming shortened V by 1 base and J by 3 bases, and 9 bases separated the two germline ends. CDR3 DNA sequence: TGTGCCAGCAGTGAAGTTAATGTCCCTAATGAAAAACTGTTTTTT. Translating gives CASSEVNVPNEKLFF.